This TCR beta chain was captured by sequencing in a study of graft-versus-host responses after intestinal transplantation. Whole-study context: Transplants given to recipients were multivisceral, liver-intestinal, or isolated intestinal. Anti-thymocyte globulin served as induction for all recipients, who then took tacrolimus and steroids for approximately three years.

Whole-study findings and limits: GvH clones surfaced in recipient marrow, some emerging earlier in ileum or blood.

This CDR3 comprises 13 residues. The germline CDR1 and CDR2 sequences are GTSNPN and SVGIG (reference sequence). The V end was cut by 2 bases, the J end by 3 bases, with 10 bases between. The repertoire was sequenced with immunoSEQ multiplex PCR; TCRdb's copy has only in-frame clones and lacks some. This sample yields almost 70,000 clones, of which around 90% are seen a single time; approximately 6.3% belongs to the top ten. About this clone: Its antigen is unidentified.

This specimen was bone marrow, taken approximately 700 days after intestinal transplantation. The chain carries TRBV30 and TRBJ1-1; D is perhaps TRBD1 (6 bases). The sequence derives from a human patient who received an intestinal transplant, so some T cells may come from the graft donor. CDR3 residues: CAWSPTGYTEAFF. DNA of the CDR3: TGTGCCTGGAGTCCCACAGGGTACACTGAAGCTTTCTTT.